Described below is a single T cell receptor (beta chain) sequence and its context. Germline V gene data show CDR1 as MGHDK and CDR2 as SYGVNS. Trimming cost V 6 bases and J 7 bases; bases outside gene matches: 14. There are 15 residues in the CDR3. Here immunoSEQ multiplex PCR was the method, and the copy in TCRdb shows in-frame clones only, minus some. The table lists about 100,000 clones, 80% to 90% of them singletons. This record belongs to a study of control samples from healthy donors and cancer patients. Sequences were obtained from blood. The chain has TRBV25-1 and TRBJ2-7, with TRBD2 identical over 8 bases. The receptor was derived from a man aged 25-40 years in good health. The CDR3, as DNA: TGTGCCAGCAGCCTCAGGTCAGCGGGAGCCGGGGAGCAGTACTTC. This translates into CASSLRSAGAGEQYF.